Below, 2 T cell receptor beta chains from the same sample are listed, as sequenced in a study of beta chain features in type 1 diabetes. The sequenced template was cDNA made from the entire isolated RNA. Clones were read by immunoSEQ multiplex PCR, and TCRdb kept only the in-frame ones, dropping some. There are 300,000 to 350,000 clones in the sample; approximately 15% occur only once, and 6.7% lies in the top ten. Sequenced material: central memory CD4+ T cells from blood. These receptors all come from a man younger than 45 in good health.

To note about this clone: This specimen includes other DNA sequences encoding the same CDR3. The V call is TRBV23-1, the J call TRBJ2-2; TRBD1 matches at 9 bases. TRBV23-1 is recorded as an ORF, its role being uncertain. J gave up 4 bases and V 3 bases, and 6 bases lay outside the gene matches. The CDR3 contains 16 residues. The CDR3 DNA reads TGCGCCAGCAGTCAGTCTGGACAGGGGAGCACCGGGGAGCTGTTTTTT. Amino acid sequence: CASSQSGQGSTGELFF.

On this clone: Other DNA sequences of this sample code for an identical CDR3. The chain recombines TRBV11-2 with TRBJ2-5; D possibly corresponds to TRBD1 (6 bases). The germline V and J ends were trimmed by 6 bases and 4 bases, with 12 bases remaining between them. The CDR3 runs 13 residues. CDR1 is SGHAT and CDR2 is FQNNGV in the germline V gene. CDR3 protein: CASSGGPGETQYF. CDR3 coding DNA: TGTGCCAGCAGTGGGGGCCCGGGAGAGACCCAGTACTTC.